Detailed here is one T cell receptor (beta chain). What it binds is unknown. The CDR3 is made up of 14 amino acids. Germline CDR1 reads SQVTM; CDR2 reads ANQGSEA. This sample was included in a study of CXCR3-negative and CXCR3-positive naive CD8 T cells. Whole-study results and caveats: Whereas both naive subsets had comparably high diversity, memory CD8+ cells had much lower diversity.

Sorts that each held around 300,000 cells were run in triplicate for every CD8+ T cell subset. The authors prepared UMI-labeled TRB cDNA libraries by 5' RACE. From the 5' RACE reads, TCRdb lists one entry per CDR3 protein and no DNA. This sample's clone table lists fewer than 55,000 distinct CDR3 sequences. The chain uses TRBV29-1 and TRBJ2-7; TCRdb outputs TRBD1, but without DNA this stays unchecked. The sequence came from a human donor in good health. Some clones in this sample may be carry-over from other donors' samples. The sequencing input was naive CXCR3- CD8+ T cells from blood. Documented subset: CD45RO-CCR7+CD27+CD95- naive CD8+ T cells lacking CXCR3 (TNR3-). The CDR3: CSVEGTPGSYEQYF.